This T cell receptor beta chain emerged from a study of T-cell reconstitution after alpha-beta-depleted transplantation in children. Study-wide results and caveats: Fresh T-cell production supplied most of the T-cell counts and diversity seen one year after transplant. In some patients, recipient T cells and intrathymic progenitors surviving conditioning explained high day-60 diversity.

In this sample, this clonotype turned up many times. What it binds is unknown. A TCRbeta library incorporating unique molecular identifiers was prepared. In TCRdb, the PCR reads were re-called with MiXCR into one record per CDR3 protein. The profile shows fewer than 750,000 distinct CDR3 sequences, under 25% of them singletons. V lost 2 bases and J 0 bases, leaving 7 bases between the germline ends. The CDR3 is 14 amino acids. The germline CDR1 and CDR2 sequences are MNHEY and SVGEGT. The genes are TRBV6-2 or TRBV6-3 and TRBJ1-1; D is perhaps TRBD1 (5 bases). The source material was PBMCs, mostly from graft donor cells, sampled 360 days after TCRalphabeta/CD19-depleted stem cell transplant. The source of this sequence is a boy younger than two who had a stem cell transplant for acute myeloid leukemia, so the T cells may come from the graft donor. As DNA, the CDR3 is TGTGCCAGCAGTTACAGGGGTCTGAACACTGAAGCTTTCTTT. Translating it yields CASSYRGLNTEAFF.